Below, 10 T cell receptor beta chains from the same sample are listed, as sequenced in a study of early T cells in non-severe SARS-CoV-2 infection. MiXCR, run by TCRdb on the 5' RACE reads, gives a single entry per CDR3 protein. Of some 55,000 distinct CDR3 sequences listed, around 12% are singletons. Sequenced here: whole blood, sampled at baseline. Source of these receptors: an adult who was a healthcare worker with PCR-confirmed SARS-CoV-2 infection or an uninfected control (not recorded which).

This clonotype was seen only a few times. Here the CDR3 DNA reads TGTGCCAGCAGTCTCCCGGGGGTGGACTCCTACGAGCAGTACTTC. Protein product: CASSLPGVDSYEQYF. V usage is TRBV28 and J usage is TRBJ2-7, with a possible D match to TRBD2 (6 bases). The length of the CDR3 is 15 residues. Trimming left V 5 bases short and J 0 bases short, with 14 bases between. Germline V gives CDR1 MDHEN, CDR2 SYDVKM.

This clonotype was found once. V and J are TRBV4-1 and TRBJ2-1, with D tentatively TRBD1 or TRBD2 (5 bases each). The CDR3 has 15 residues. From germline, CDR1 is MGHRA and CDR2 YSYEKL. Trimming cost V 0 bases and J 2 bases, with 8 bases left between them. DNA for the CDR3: TGCGCCAGCAGCCAAGATGGGGGTACCTACAATGAGCAGTTCTTC. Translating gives CASSQDGGTYNEQFF.

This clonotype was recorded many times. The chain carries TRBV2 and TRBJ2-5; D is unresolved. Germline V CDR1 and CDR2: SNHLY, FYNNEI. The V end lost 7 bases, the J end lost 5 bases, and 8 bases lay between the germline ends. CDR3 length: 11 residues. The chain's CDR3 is CASIRAETQYF. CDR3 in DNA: TGTGCCAGCATCCGGGCCGAGACCCAGTACTTC.

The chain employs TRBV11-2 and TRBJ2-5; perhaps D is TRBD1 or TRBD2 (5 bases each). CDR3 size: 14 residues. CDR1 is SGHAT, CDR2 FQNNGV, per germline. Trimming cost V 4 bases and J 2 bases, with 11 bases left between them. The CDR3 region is CASSSGRIQETQYF. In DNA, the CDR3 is TGTGCCAGCAGCTCGGGACGGATACAAGAGACCCAGTACTTC.

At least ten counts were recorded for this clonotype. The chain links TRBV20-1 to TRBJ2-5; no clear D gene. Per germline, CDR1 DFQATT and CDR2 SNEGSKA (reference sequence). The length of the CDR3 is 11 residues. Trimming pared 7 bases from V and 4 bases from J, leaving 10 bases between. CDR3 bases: TGCAGTGTTCCGAAAAGAGAGACCCAGTACTTC. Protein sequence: CSVPKRETQYF.

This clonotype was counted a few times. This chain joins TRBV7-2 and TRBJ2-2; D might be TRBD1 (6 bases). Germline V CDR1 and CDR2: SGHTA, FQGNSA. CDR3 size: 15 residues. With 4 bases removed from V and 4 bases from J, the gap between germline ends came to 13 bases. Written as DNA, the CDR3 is TGTGCCAGCAGCTCTAACAGGGTTAGCACCGGGGAGCTGTTTTTT. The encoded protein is CASSSNRVSTGELFF.

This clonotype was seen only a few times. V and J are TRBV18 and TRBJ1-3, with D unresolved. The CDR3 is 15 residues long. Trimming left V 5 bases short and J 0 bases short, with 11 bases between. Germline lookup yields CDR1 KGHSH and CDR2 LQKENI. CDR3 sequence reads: CASSEVGYSGNTIYF. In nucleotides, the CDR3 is TGTGCCAGCTCAGAAGTGGGTTACTCTGGAAACACCATATATTTT.

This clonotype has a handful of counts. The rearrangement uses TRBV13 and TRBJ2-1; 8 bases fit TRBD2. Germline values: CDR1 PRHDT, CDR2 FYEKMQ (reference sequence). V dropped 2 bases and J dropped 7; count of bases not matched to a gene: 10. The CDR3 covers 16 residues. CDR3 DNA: TGTGCCAGCAGCTTATTTCTAGCGGGCCGGTGGAATGAGCAGTTCTTC. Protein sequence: CASSLFLAGRWNEQFF.

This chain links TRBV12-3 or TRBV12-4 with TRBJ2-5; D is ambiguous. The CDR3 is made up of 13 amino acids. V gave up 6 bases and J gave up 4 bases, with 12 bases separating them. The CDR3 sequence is CASRFSTLETQYF. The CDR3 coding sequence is TGTGCCAGCAGATTCTCGACCTTAGAGACCCAGTACTTC.

Here the CDR3 reads CASSSGQVGRPLHF. As DNA, the CDR3 is TGTGCCAGCAGTTCGGGACAGGTTGGGCGACCCCTCCACTTT. The chain recombines TRBV28 with TRBJ1-6; TRBD1 aligns across 8 bases. There are 14 residues in the CDR3. Germline CDR1 and CDR2: MDHEN and SYDVKM. With 4 bases clipped from V and 12 bases from J, the junction kept 8 bases outside the gene matches.